The 13 T cell receptor beta chains below all came from one sample that was sequenced in a study of chemoradiotherapy in HPV16-positive cancers (dated by TCRdb to between 2020 and 2023). Libraries were built with the immunoSEQ multiplex PCR assay. TCRdb took over this immuneACCESS table, retaining in-frame rearrangements with V and J assigned. Such tables are incomplete; in checked studies, under half of the missing clones stem from an unresolved V gene, and the remainder is unexplained. This sample has about 3,900 clones in its table, and around 73% of those were observed once. 11% of the sample comes from the top ten. Sequenced here: tumor tissue, sampled from a patient who underwent chemoradiotherapy. The origin of the receptors is a human donor with HPV-associated anogenital cancer.

This clone was picked up one time. The chain joins TRBV4-2 to TRBJ2-5; either TRBD1 or TRBD2 may supply D (6 bases each). The J call could be wrong; TRBJ2-7 is a better fit for the DNA end. This CDR3 spans 16 amino acids. Germline V gives CDR1 LGHNA, CDR2 YNFKEQ. As DNA, the CDR3 is TGTGCCAGCAGCCAAGACTCGGGGGCAGGCACCTACGAGCAGTACTTC. Its protein is CASSQDSGAGTYEQYF.

V and J are TRBV19 and TRBJ2-7; D gene unclear. The CDR3 has 14 amino acids. Trimming took off 3 bases at V and 5 bases at J, with 14 bases between the two ends. Germline loops: CDR1 LNHDA, CDR2 SQIVND (reference sequence). CDR3 in DNA: TGTGCCAGTAGTATCGGATCCACGATCAACGAGCAGTACTTC. As protein: CASSIGSTINEQYF. The complete variable domain, with remaining parts taken from reference TRBV19 and TRBJ2-7, reads DGGITQSPKYLFRKEGQNVTLSCEQNLNHDAMYWYRQDPGQGLRLIYYSQIVNDFQKGDIAEGYSVSREKKESFPLTVTSAQKNPTAFYLCASSIGSTINEQYFGPGTRLTVT.

This sequence joins TRBV6-1 and TRBJ2-7; 8 positions match TRBD1. The CDR3 contains 14 residues. Germline loops: CDR1 MNHNS, CDR2 SASEGT. J lost 0 bases, V lost 6 bases, and 4 bases had no gene match. The CDR3 DNA reads as TGTGCCAGCAGGATAACAGGGGGCTCCTACGAGCAGTACTTC. Its protein product is CASRITGGSYEQYF.

V usage is TRBV7-3 and J usage is TRBJ2-1, with a possible D match to TRBD1 (5 bases). V lost 1 base to trimming and J lost 2 bases, with 9 bases between them. The length of the CDR3 is 15 residues. Germline-derived CDR1 and CDR2 are SGHTA and FQGTGA. The CDR3 nucleotides are TGTGCCAGCAGCTTAAACAGGCCGCCCTACAATGAGCAGTTCTTC. This sequence encodes CASSLNRPPYNEQFF.

This chain connects TRBV5-1 to TRBJ2-5; 11 nucleotides line up with TRBD2. Germline CDR1 reads SGHRS; CDR2 reads YFSETQ. V lost 0 bases to trimming and J lost 3 bases; unmatched junction nucleotides: 7. The CDR3 runs to 17 residues. The CDR3 sequence: CASSLGGSGRAKETQYF. Written as DNA, the CDR3 is TGCGCCAGCAGCTTGGGAGGTAGCGGGAGGGCCAAAGAGACCCAGTACTTC.

CDR3: CASSPGPNTHSYNEQFF. In nucleotides, the CDR3 is TGTGCCAGCAGCCCGGGTCCAAACACCCACTCCTACAATGAGCAGTTCTTC. V usage is TRBV7-9 and J usage is TRBJ2-1; D is unresolved. V lost 5 bases and J lost 0, with 17 bases in between. Germline V CDR1 and CDR2: SEHNR, FQNEAQ (reference sequence). CDR3 size: 17 residues.

The V gene is TRBV2, the J gene TRBJ1-2, with TRBD1 matching over 7 bases. The ends lost 6 bases at V and 3 bases at J; junction bases unmatched: 4. The CDR3 loop spans 13 amino acids. CDR1 and CDR2 from the germline V gene are SNHLY and FYNNEI. CDR3 protein: CASRQDRDYGYTF. The CDR3 nucleotides read TGTGCCAGCAGGCAAGACAGGGACTATGGCTACACCTTC.

This chain joins TRBV5-4 and TRBJ1-3, with D perhaps matching TRBD1 (5 bases). CDR1 is SGHNT and CDR2 is YYREEE in the germline V gene (reference sequence). The CDR3 consists of 15 residues. Trimming took 3 bases from V and 0 from J, leaving 10 bases between them. CDR3 bases: TGTGCCAGCAGCTGGGGGAGGAACTCTGGAAACACCATATATTTT. Its translation: CASSWGRNSGNTIYF.

V is TRBV9 and J is TRBJ2-5; 10 positions match TRBD2. This CDR3 spans 15 amino acids. Germline CDR1 is SGDLS and CDR2 is YYNGEE. J lost 4 bases, V lost 2 bases, and 5 bases had no gene match. In DNA form, the CDR3 reads TGTGCCAGCAGCGTGGTTCCTAGCGGGAGAGAGACCCAGTACTTC. This sequence encodes CASSVVPSGRETQYF.

This chain connects TRBV4-1 to TRBJ2-1; 12 nucleotides agree with TRBD1. From germline, CDR1 is MGHRA and CDR2 YSYEKL. The CDR3 consists of 15 residues. J was trimmed by 8 bases and V by 3 bases; bases with no gene match: 5. The CDR3 DNA reads as TGCGCCAGCAGCCAGCAGGGGGACAGGGGGCATGAGCAGTTCTTC. It specifies CASSQQGDRGHEQFF.

V is TRBV7-9 and J is TRBJ2-1, with D possibly matching TRBD1 (6 bases). Germline CDR1 is SEHNR and CDR2 is FQNEAQ (reference sequence). CDR3 size: 14 residues. The V gene lost 2 bases and the J gene lost 7 bases, with 12 bases spanning the gap. The DNA for the CDR3 is TGTGCCAGCAGCTTAAATCCAGGGGTGAATGAGCAGTTCTTC. Amino acid sequence: CASSLNPGVNEQFF.

The chain has TRBV5-5 and TRBJ1-1; D not certain. The CDR3 covers 15 residues. The V and J ends lost 4 bases and 0 bases respectively, with 13 bases between them. The germline V gene encodes CDR1 SGHKS and CDR2 YYEKEE (reference sequence). Here the CDR3 reads CASSAWDTMNTEAFF. The CDR3 nucleotides are TGTGCCAGCAGCGCCTGGGATACTATGAACACTGAAGCTTTCTTT.

A remark on this clone: One junction end disagrees with the germline gene, perhaps due to a read error. The chain recombines TRBV15 with TRBJ2-5, with D perhaps matching TRBD2 (9 bases). Germline assignment: CDR1 LNHNV and CDR2 YYDKDF (reference sequence). The CDR3 runs to 14 residues. CDR3 loop: CASSGGQGAETQYF. DNA of the CDR3: TGTGCCTCCAGCGGGGGGCAGGGGGCCGAGACCCAGTACTTC.